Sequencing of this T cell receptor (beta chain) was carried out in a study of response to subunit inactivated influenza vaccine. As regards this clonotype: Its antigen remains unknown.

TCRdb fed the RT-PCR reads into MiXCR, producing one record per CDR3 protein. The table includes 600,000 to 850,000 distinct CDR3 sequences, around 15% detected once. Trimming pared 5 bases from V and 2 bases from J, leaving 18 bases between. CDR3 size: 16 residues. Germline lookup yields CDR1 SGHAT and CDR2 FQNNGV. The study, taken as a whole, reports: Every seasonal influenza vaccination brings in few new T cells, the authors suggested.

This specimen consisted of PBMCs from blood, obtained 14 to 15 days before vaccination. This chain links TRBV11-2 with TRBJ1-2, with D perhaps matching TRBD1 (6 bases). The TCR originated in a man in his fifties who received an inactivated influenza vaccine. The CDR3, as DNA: TGTGCCAGCAGCCTTGGGGGCTACACACGCAACTATGGCTACACCTTC. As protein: CASSLGGYTRNYGYTF.